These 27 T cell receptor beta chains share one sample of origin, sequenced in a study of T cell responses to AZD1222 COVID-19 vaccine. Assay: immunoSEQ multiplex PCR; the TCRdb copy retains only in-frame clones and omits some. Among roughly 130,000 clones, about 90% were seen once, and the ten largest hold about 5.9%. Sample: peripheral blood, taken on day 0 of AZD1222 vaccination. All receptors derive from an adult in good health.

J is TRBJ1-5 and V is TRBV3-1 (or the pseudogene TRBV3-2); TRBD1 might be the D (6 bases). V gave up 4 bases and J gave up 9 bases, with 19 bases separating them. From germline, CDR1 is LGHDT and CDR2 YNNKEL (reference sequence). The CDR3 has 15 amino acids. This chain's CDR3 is CASSRGHGPGRPQHF. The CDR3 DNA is TGTGCCAGCAGCCGGGGACACGGCCCGGGTAGGCCCCAGCATTTT.

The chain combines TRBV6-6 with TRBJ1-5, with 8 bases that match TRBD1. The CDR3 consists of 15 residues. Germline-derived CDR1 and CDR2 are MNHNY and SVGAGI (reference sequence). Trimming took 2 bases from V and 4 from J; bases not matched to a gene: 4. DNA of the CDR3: TGTGCCAGCAGTTACACGACAGGGGTTAATCAGCCCCAGCATTTT. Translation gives CASSYTTGVNQPQHF.

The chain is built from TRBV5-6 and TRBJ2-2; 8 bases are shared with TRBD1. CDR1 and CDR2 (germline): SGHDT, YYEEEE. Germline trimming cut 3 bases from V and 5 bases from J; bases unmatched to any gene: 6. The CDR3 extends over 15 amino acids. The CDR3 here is CASSSDRGLTGELFF. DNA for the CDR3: TGTGCCAGCAGCTCTGACAGGGGCCTGACCGGGGAGCTGTTTTTT. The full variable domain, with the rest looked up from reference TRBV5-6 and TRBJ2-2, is DAGVTQSPTHLIKTRGQQVTLRCSPKSGHDTVSWYQQALGQGPQFIFQYYEEEERQRGNFPDRFSGHQFPNYSSELNVNALLLGDSALYLCASSSDRGLTGELFFGEGSRLTVL.

This CDR3 reads CASRTGAQETQYF. The CDR3 DNA is TGTGCCAGCAGGACAGGGGCCCAAGAGACCCAGTACTTC. The V call is TRBV6-6, the J call TRBJ2-5, with 8 bases lining up with TRBD1. Trimming cost V 6 bases and J 1 base; bases outside gene matches: 1. This CDR3 is 13 amino acids long. Per the germline V gene, CDR1 is MNHNY and CDR2 is SVGAGI (reference sequence).

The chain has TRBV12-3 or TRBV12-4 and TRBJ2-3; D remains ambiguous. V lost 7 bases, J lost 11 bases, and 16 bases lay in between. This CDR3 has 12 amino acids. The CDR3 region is CASTNDWIKQYF. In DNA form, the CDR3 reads TGTGCCAGCACCAACGACTGGATCAAGCAGTATTTT.

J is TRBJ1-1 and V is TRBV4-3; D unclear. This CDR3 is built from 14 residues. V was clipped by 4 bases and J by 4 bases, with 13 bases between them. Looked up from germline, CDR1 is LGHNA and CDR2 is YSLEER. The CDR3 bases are TGCGCCAGCAGCCGGAACCTCGCCGGCACTGAAGCTTTCTTT. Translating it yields CASSRNLAGTEAFF.

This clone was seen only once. For the CDR3, the DNA is TGTGCCAGCAGCTTGACAGGGACTGGGGCCAACGTCCTGACTTTC. It specifies CASSLTGTGANVLTF. This sequence joins TRBV5-6 and TRBJ2-6, with TRBD1 as a possible D gene (6 bases). This CDR3 region has 15 residues. The germline CDR1 and CDR2 sequences are SGHDT and YYEEEE. Trimming took off 1 base at V and 2 bases at J, with 7 bases between the two ends.

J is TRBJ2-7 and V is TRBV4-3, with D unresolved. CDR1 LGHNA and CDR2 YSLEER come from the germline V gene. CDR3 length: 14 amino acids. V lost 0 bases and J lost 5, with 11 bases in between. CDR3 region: CASSQDSTSNEQYF. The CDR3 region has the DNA TGCGCCAGCAGCCAAGATAGTACAAGCAACGAGCAGTACTTC.

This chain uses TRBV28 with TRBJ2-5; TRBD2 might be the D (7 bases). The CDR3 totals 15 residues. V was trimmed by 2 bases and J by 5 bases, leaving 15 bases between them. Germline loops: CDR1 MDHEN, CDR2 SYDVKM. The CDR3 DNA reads TGTGCCAGCAGTTTACGGGGGGCGGCACGTGAGACCCAGTACTTC. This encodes CASSLRGAARETQYF.

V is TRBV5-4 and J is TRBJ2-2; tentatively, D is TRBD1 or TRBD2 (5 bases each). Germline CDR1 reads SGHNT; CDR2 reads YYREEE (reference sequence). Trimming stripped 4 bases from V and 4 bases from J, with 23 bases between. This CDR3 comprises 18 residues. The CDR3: CASSLAATGPGFTGELFF. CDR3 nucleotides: TGTGCCAGCAGCCTCGCGGCGACGGGGCCGGGATTCACCGGGGAGCTGTTTTTT.

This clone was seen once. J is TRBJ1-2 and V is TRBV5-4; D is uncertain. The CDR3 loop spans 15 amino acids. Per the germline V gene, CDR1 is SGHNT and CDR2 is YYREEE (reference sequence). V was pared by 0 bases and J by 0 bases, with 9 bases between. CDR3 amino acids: CASSLEQRANYGYTF. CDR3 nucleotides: TGTGCCAGCAGCTTGGAACAGCGAGCTAACTATGGCTACACCTTC.

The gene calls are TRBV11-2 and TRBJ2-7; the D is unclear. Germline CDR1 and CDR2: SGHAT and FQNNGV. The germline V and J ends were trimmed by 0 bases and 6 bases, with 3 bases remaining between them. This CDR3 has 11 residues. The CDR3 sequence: CASSLESEQYF. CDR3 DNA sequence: TGTGCCAGCAGCTTAGAATCCGAGCAGTACTTC.

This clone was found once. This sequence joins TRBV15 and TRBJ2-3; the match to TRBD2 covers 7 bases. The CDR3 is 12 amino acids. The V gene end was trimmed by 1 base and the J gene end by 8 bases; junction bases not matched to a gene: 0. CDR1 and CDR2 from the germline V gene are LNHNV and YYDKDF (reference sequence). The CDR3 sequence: CATSRVAGTQYF. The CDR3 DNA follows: TGTGCCACCAGCAGAGTAGCGGGTACGCAGTATTTT.

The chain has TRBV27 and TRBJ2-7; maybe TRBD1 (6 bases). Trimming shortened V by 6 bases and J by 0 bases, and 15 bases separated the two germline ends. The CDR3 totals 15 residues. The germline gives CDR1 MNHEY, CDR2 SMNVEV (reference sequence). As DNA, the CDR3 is TGTGCCAGCAGATACGGACAGAGAAACTCCTACGAGCAGTACTTC. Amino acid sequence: CASRYGQRNSYEQYF.

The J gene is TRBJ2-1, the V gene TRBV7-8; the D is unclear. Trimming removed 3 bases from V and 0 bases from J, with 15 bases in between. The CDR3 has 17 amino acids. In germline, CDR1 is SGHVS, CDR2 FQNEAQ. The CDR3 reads CASSFSIGRSSYNEQFF. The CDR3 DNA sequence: TGTGCCAGCAGCTTCTCTATAGGCAGGAGCTCCTACAATGAGCAGTTCTTC.

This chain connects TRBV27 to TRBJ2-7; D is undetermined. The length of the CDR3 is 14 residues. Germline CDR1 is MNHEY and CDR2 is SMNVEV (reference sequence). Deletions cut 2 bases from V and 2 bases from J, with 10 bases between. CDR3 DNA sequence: TGTGCCAGCAGTTTAGCGACCGGAACCTACGAGCAGTACTTC. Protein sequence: CASSLATGTYEQYF.

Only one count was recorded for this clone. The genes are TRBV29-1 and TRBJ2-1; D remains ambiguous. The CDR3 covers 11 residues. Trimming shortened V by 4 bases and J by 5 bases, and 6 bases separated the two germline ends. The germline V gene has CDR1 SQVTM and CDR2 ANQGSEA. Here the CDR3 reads CSVVFDNEQFF. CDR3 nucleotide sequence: TGCAGCGTTGTATTCGACAATGAGCAGTTCTTC.

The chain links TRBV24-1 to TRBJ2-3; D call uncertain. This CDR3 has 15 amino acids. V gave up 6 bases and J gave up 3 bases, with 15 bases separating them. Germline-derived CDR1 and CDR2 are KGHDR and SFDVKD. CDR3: CATSLGGLGTDTQYF. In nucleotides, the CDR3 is TGTGCCACCAGTTTGGGTGGGCTGGGGACAGATACGCAGTATTTT.

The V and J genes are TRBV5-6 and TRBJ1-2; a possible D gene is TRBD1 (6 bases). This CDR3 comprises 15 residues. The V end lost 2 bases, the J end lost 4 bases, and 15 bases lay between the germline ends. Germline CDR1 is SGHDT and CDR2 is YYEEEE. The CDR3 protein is CASSFLQGEGYGYTF. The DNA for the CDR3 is TGTGCCAGCAGCTTTTTACAGGGTGAAGGCTATGGCTACACCTTC.

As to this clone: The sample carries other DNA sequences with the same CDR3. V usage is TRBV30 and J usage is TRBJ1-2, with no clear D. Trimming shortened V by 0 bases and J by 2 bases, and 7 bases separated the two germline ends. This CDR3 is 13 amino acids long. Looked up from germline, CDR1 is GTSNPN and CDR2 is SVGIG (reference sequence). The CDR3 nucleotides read TGTGCCTGGAGTGTATCGAGGAACTATGGCTACACCTTC. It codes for CAWSVSRNYGYTF.

CDR3 nucleotides: TGTGCCAGTAGTATTTCTGGCGGATTGAACACTGAAGCTTTCTTT. Amino acids: CASSISGGLNTEAFF. J is TRBJ1-1 and V is TRBV19; no clear D gene. The CDR3 contains 15 residues. V lost 3 bases and J lost 0, with 11 bases in between. The germline CDR1 and CDR2 sequences are LNHDA and SQIVND (reference sequence).

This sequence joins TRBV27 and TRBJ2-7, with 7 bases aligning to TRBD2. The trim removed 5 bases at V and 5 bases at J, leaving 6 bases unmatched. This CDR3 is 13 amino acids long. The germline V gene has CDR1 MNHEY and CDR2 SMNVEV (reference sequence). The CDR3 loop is CASSGTSEDEQYF. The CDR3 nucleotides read TGTGCCAGCAGTGGAACTAGCGAGGACGAGCAGTACTTC.

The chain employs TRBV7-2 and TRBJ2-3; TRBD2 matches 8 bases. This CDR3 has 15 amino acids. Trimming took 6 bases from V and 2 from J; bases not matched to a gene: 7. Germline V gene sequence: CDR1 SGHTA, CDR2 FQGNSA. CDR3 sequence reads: CASSREGRITDTQYF. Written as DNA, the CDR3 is TGTGCCAGCAGTCGGGAGGGCCGGATCACAGATACGCAGTATTTT.

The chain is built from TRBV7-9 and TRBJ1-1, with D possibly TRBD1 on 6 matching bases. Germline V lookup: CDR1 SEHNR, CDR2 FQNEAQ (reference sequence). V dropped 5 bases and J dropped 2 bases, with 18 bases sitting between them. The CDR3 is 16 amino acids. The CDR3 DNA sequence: TGTGCCAGCAGCCTTTCAGGGGCAGGGCCTAACACTGAAGCTTTCTTT. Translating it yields CASSLSGAGPNTEAFF.

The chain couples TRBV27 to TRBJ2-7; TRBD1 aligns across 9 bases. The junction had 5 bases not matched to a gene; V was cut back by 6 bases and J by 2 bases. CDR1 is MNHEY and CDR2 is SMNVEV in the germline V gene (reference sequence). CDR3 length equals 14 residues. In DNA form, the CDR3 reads TGTGCCAGCAGGGGACAGGGATGGGCCTACGAGCAGTACTTC. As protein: CASRGQGWAYEQYF.

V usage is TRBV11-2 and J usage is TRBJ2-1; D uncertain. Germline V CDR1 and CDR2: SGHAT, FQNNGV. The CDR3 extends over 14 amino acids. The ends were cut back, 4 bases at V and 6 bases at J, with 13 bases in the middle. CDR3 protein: CASSSPRVGNEQFF. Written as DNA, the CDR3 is TGTGCCAGCAGCTCCCCTAGGGTGGGCAATGAGCAGTTCTTC.

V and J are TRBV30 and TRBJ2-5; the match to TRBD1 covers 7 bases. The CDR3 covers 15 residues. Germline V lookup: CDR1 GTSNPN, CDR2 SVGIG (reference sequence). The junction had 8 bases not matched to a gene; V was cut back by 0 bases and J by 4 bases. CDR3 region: CAWSVGLSGGETQYF. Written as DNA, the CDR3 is TGTGCCTGGAGTGTCGGCCTGTCAGGGGGAGAGACCCAGTACTTC.